Described below is a single T cell receptor (beta chain) sequence and its context. This specimen comes from a study of blood T cell repertoires in COVID-19. V lost 3 bases and J lost 5, with 13 bases in between. The CDR3 contains 14 residues. Germline V gene sequence: CDR1 SNHLY, CDR2 FYNNEI. The repertoire was sequenced with immunoSEQ multiplex PCR; TCRdb's copy has only in-frame clones and lacks some. The data show roughly 180,000 clones, with more than 80% seen just once and 5.5% to 7.5% held by the top ten. This receptor was taken from a human donor in a cohort sampled during active COVID-19. Sequenced: peripheral blood. The chain is built from TRBV2 and TRBJ2-5; D possibly corresponds to TRBD1 (5 bases). CDR3 sequence reads: CASSDRAVRETQYF. Written as DNA, the CDR3 is TGTGCCAGCAGTGACAGGGCGGTGAGGGAGACCCAGTACTTC. The full variable domain, completed using reference TRBV2 and TRBJ2-5, is EPEVTQTPSHQVTQMGQEVILRCVPISNHLYFYWYRQILGQKVEFLVSFYNNEISEKSEIFDDQFSVERPDGSNFTLKIRSTKLEDSAMYFCASSDRAVRETQYFGPGTRLLVL.